Sequencing of this T cell receptor beta chain was carried out in a study of T cells in Graves' hyperthyroidism and ophthalmopathy. Calling Graves' hyperthyroidism stable meant ophthalmopathy did not progress within 18 months. Study-wide findings and caveats: A model using 13 V-J features told ophthalmopathy apart from stable hyperthyroidism.

Germline V CDR1 and CDR2: MDHEN, SYDVKM. The V gene end was trimmed by 3 bases and the J gene end by 2 bases; junction bases not matched to a gene: 4. The CDR3 has 16 amino acids. RNA transcripts were the template for amplifying TCR beta CDR3 regions. HTBI primers drove first-round RT-PCR of the TCR CDR3. One entry per CDR3 protein, called by TCRdb with MiXCR from the multiplex PCR reads. Altogether 600,000 or so distinct CDR3 sequences are present, under 20% being singletons, with the ten largest covering less than 4.5%. Ten or more counts support this clonotype. Its antigen remains unknown. The sequencing sample was made of blood. This TCR was recovered from a woman in her 30s with Graves' hyperthyroidism. The chain links TRBV28 to TRBJ2-3; 11 nucleotides agree with TRBD1. As DNA, the CDR3 is TGTGCCAGCAGTTTCCGGGACAGGGGGTACACAGATACGCAGTATTTT. Its translation: CASSFRDRGYTDTQYF.